These 22 T cell receptor beta chains came from one sample sequenced in a study of molecular identifiers for immune sequencing clone quantification (dated by TCRdb to 2016 to 2019). Libraries were built with PCR. The run used an Illumina HiSeq 4000. The public reads were reprocessed in TCRdb via fastp at Q25 and MiXCR, keeping in-frame beta chains. Each CDR3 protein appears once, grouped with its most common genes and DNA. The sample table records under 650,000 distinct CDR3 sequences; about 20% of these occur just once. The top ten clonotypes cover roughly 0.9% of the sample. The source material was naive CD8+ T cells from blood, with Jurkat cell RNA spiked in. The cell subset or site label here, explained by the study, means: FACS-sorted CD8+CD4-CCR7+CD45RA+ naive T cells. The receptors were gathered from a human donor in good health. Some libraries in this study had Jurkat cell RNA spiked in.

This clonotype was observed many times. V usage is TRBV27 and J usage is TRBJ1-5; D unresolved. This CDR3 has 15 residues. The germline V and J ends were trimmed by 5 bases and 7 bases, with 18 bases remaining between them. Germline V CDR1 and CDR2: MNHEY, SMNVEV (reference sequence). CDR3 sequence reads: CASSLGGPGKQPQHF. The DNA of the CDR3 is TGTGCCAGCAGTCTTGGAGGCCCGGGGAAGCAGCCCCAGCATTTT.

This clonotype was seen a handful of times. The chain couples TRBV6-5 to TRBJ2-2, with D hard to call. Germline V gene data show CDR1 as MNHEY and CDR2 as SVGAGI. V was shortened by 0 bases and J by 8 bases, with 13 bases between the two germline ends. This CDR3 region has 15 residues. CDR3 protein: CASSYSRPPWGELFF. The DNA for the CDR3 is TGTGCCAGCAGTTACTCGAGGCCGCCCTGGGGGGAGCTGTTTTTT.

There are many counts of this clonotype. The genes are TRBV5-1 and TRBJ2-3, with TRBD1 matching over 8 bases. CDR3 length: 15 residues. Germline CDR1 reads SGHRS; CDR2 reads YFSETQ. V shed 3 bases, J shed 6 bases, and the junction held 9 bases outside the gene matches. DNA for the CDR3: TGCGCCAGCAGCTCGACCACCTCAGGGGGCGATACGCAGTATTTT. Translation: CASSSTTSGGDTQYF.

In its sample, this clonotype was seen many times. In DNA form, the CDR3 reads TGTGCCACCAGTGACTCCCCATTTCAGCCCCAGCATTTT. Translating it yields CATSDSPFQPQHF. The chain joins TRBV24-1 to TRBJ1-5; D unresolved. Germline V lookup: CDR1 KGHDR, CDR2 SFDVKD. V was cut by 4 bases and J by 6 bases, with 9 bases left in between. The CDR3 runs 13 residues.

This clonotype was seen only a few times. The chain joins TRBV12-3 or TRBV12-4 to TRBJ1-2; weak D call: TRBD1 (6 bases). The CDR3 runs to 14 residues. V was cut by 2 bases and J by 5 bases, with 12 bases left in between. CDR3 residues: CASSLKGEAYGYTF. The DNA for the CDR3 is TGTGCCAGCAGTTTAAAGGGGGAAGCGTATGGCTACACCTTC.

This clonotype has more than one count but fewer than ten. The rearrangement uses TRBV3-1 and TRBJ2-1; D not certain. The ends were cut back, 1 base at V and 0 bases at J, with 10 bases in the middle. The CDR3 sequence is 16 residues long. The germline gives CDR1 LGHDT, CDR2 YNNKEL (reference sequence). CDR3 loop: CASSQVDVSSYNEQFF. In DNA, the CDR3 is TGTGCCAGCAGCCAAGTGGACGTTAGCTCCTACAATGAGCAGTTCTTC.

The table lists this clonotype with many counts. This chain's CDR3 is CSASALAMTSTDTQYF. For the CDR3, the DNA is TGCAGTGCTAGTGCACTAGCGATGACTAGCACAGATACGCAGTATTTT. The chain has TRBV20-1 and TRBJ2-3; 7 bases match TRBD2. This CDR3 has 16 amino acids. Germline assignment: CDR1 DFQATT and CDR2 SNEGSKA (reference sequence). J was trimmed by 0 bases and V by 3 bases; bases with no gene match: 9.

The chain is built from TRBV11-1 and TRBJ2-3; D call uncertain. V was trimmed by 2 bases and J by 5 bases, leaving 8 bases between them. The CDR3 contains 13 residues. Germline values: CDR1 SGHAT, CDR2 FQDESV (reference sequence). The CDR3 DNA follows: TGTGCCAGCAGCTTAATAACCGGAGATACGCAGTATTTT. Its protein product is CASSLITGDTQYF.

This clonotype was seen only a few times. The V and J genes are TRBV11-2 and TRBJ2-5; a possible D gene is TRBD1 (7 bases). This CDR3 spans 13 amino acids. Germline loops: CDR1 SGHAT, CDR2 FQNNGV. V lost 6 bases to trimming and J lost 4 bases, with 12 bases between them. In nucleotides, the CDR3 is TGTGCCAGCAGGGAGGGGGCTCGAGAGACCCAGTACTTC. Protein product: CASREGARETQYF.

As regards this clonotype: Relative to the germline gene, one junction end is altered; a read error may explain this. This rearrangement joins TRBV15 to TRBJ2-3, with a weak D call TRBD1 (5 bases). The CDR3 is 13 amino acids. The germline V gene encodes CDR1 LNHNV and CDR2 YYDKDF (reference sequence). The CDR3 here is CATSRVSTGTQYF. The CDR3 region has the DNA TGTGCCACCAGCAGGGTGAGCACAGGTACGCAGTATTTT.

This clonotype was detected ten times or more. The V call is TRBV10-3, the J call TRBJ2-3, with D perhaps matching TRBD1 or TRBD2 (6 bases each). This CDR3 region has 12 residues. V lost 11 bases and J lost 1, with 10 bases in between. CDR1 and CDR2 (germline): ENHRY, SYGVKD. CDR3 nucleotide sequence: TGTGCCGGGGGCGGGGGCACAGATACGCAGTATTTT. Amino acids: CAGGGGTDTQYF.

With respect to this clonotype: With a much larger clone just one base away, this may be a read error. The chain is built from TRBV20-1 and TRBJ2-3; TRBD1 matches 7 bases. V shed 2 bases and J 6 bases; nucleotides not matched to a gene: 14. This CDR3 has 16 amino acids. The germline CDR1 and CDR2 sequences are DFQATT and SNEGSKA (reference sequence). This chain's CDR3 is CSARRAASRGMDTQYF. CDR3 DNA: TGCAGTGCTAGACGCGCCGCCAGCAGGGGGATGGATACGCAGTATTTT.

This clonotype was recorded many times. CDR3 protein: CASSLTPSYEQYF. DNA of the CDR3: TGTGCCAGCAGCTTGACACCGTCCTACGAGCAGTACTTC. The rearrangement joins TRBV27 to TRBJ2-7, with D hard to call. Germline CDR1 reads MNHEY; CDR2 reads SMNVEV (reference sequence). The CDR3 spans 13 residues. Trimming left V 6 bases short and J 1 base short, with 10 bases between.

Regarding this clonotype: It may be a read error: a sequence one base away is much more abundant. The V gene is TRBV12-3 or TRBV12-4, the J gene TRBJ2-1, with TRBD2 matching 14 bases. This CDR3 contains 16 residues. CDR3 nucleotides: TGTGCCAGCAGCCCGGGGGGACTAGCGGGGGTAACTGAGCAGCTCTTC. Translating it yields CASSPGGLAGVTEQLF.

This clonotype was picked up many times. The rearrangement uses TRBV5-6 and TRBJ2-7; possibly TRBD1 or TRBD2 for D (5 bases each). V dropped 0 bases and J dropped 3 bases, with 10 bases sitting between them. Germline assignment: CDR1 SGHDT and CDR2 YYEEEE. This CDR3 has 14 amino acids. This CDR3 reads CASSLAGANYEQYF. The CDR3 nucleotides are TGTGCCAGCAGCTTGGCCGGGGCGAACTACGAGCAGTACTTC.

This chain joins TRBV13 and TRBJ2-7; a weak D match, TRBD1 (6 bases). This CDR3 comprises 15 residues. Trimming removed 3 bases at V and 0 bases at J, with 12 bases between. Germline CDR1 is PRHDT and CDR2 is FYEKMQ (reference sequence). The CDR3, as DNA: TGTGCCAGCAGCTTCCGGACAGCCAGCTCCTACGAGCAGTACTTC. Encoded protein: CASSFRTASSYEQYF.

The rearrangement links TRBV12-3 or TRBV12-4 to TRBJ1-5, with D possibly being TRBD1 (5 bases). V dropped 4 bases and J dropped 2 bases, with 24 bases sitting between them. This CDR3 has 19 residues. Here the CDR3 reads CASSSSSLEVGDGNQPQHF. The CDR3 DNA is TGTGCCAGCAGTTCCTCCTCCCTGGAGGTGGGGGATGGCAATCAGCCCCAGCATTTT.

There are many counts of this clonotype. The chain carries TRBV4-1 and TRBJ1-6; tentative D call: TRBD1 (5 bases). The CDR3 contains 16 residues. Trimming removed 3 bases from V and 4 bases from J, with 13 bases in between. Germline assignment: CDR1 MGHRA and CDR2 YSYEKL. CDR3 loop: CASSHTGTEYNSPLHF. The DNA of the CDR3 is TGCGCCAGCAGCCATACCGGGACGGAGTATAATTCACCCCTCCACTTT.

This clonotype was detected many times. The V and J genes are TRBV9 and TRBJ1-5, with TRBD1 matching over 9 bases. CDR3 length equals 14 residues. CDR1 is SGDLS, CDR2 YYNGEE, per germline. The trim removed 0 bases at V and 7 bases at J, leaving 2 bases unmatched. The CDR3 sequence is CASSVATGGQPQHF. The CDR3 region has the DNA TGTGCCAGCAGCGTAGCTACAGGGGGCCAGCCCCAGCATTTT.

To note about this clonotype: A much larger clone lies a single base off, so this may be a read error. This CDR3 fails to terminate in the conserved phenylalanine or tryptophan, so it likely reflects a read error. The rearrangement links TRBV11-2 to TRBJ2-5, with 12 bases lining up with TRBD2. Germline loops: CDR1 SGHAT, CDR2 FQNNGV. This CDR3 has 17 amino acids. The V gene end was trimmed by 4 bases and the J gene end by 5 bases; junction bases not matched to a gene: 11. The CDR3: CASSSTQTSGSGETQYL. The CDR3 DNA reads TGTGCCAGCAGCTCCACCCAGACTAGCGGGAGCGGGGAGACCCAGTACCTC.

This clonotype was counted ten times or more. V gene TRBV6-5 combines with J gene TRBJ2-5, with a possible D match to TRBD1 (6 bases). Trimming shortened V by 10 bases and J by 3 bases, and 15 bases separated the two germline ends. Germline CDR1 and CDR2: MNHEY and SVGAGI. The CDR3 sequence is 13 residues long. The CDR3 DNA follows: TGTGCCACCGCTCCCAGGGGCAAAGAGACCCAGTACTTC. This translates into CATAPRGKETQYF.

In this sample, this clonotype turned up many times. V gene TRBV5-1 combines with J gene TRBJ2-6, with TRBD1 matching over 7 bases. The CDR3 contains 15 residues. Germline CDR1 reads SGHRS; CDR2 reads YFSETQ. V lost 3 bases, J lost 0 bases, and 0 bases stayed unmatched. The CDR3 DNA follows: TGCGCCAGCAGCTCAGGGGGCTCTGGGGCCAACGTCCTGACTTTC. Its translation: CASSSGGSGANVLTF. The full variable domain, its missing parts supplied by reference TRBV5-1 and TRBJ2-6, is KAGVTQTPRYLIKTRGQQVTLSCSPISGHRSVSWYQQTPGQGLQFLFEYFSETQRNKGNFPGRFSGRQFSNSRSEMNVSTLELGDSALYLCASSSGGSGANVLTFGAGSRLTVL.